What follows are 30 T cell receptor beta chains derived from one specimen sequenced in a study of cytotoxic CD8 clonotypes in ibrutinib-treated CLL. Sequenced by immunoSEQ multiplex PCR; TCRdb stores in-frame clones only, minus some. The sample consists of about 130,000 clones, 79% of them appearing once. This specimen consisted of PBMCs, obtained after 12 months of ibrutinib treatment. These TCRs come from a human donor with chronic lymphocytic leukemia.

The gene calls are TRBV30 and TRBJ2-3; 8 nucleotides agree with TRBD1. V was clipped by 1 base and J by 0 bases; unmatched bases: 3. The CDR3 covers 15 residues. Germline loops: CDR1 GTSNPN, CDR2 SVGIG (reference sequence). This CDR3 is CAWSGTGSSTDTQYF. Written as DNA, the CDR3 is TGTGCCTGGAGTGGGACAGGGTCGAGCACAGATACGCAGTATTTT.

V usage is TRBV19 and J usage is TRBJ2-7; 13 bases align to TRBD2. Per the germline V gene, CDR1 is LNHDA and CDR2 is SQIVND (reference sequence). CDR3 length: 16 amino acids. Trimming at V came to 2 bases and at J to 2 bases, leaving 3 bases not matched to a gene. The CDR3 reads CASSIRGLAGTYEQYF. The CDR3 region has the DNA TGTGCCAGTAGTATAAGGGGACTAGCGGGAACCTACGAGCAGTACTTC.

This chain connects TRBV9 to TRBJ2-7, with a possible D match to TRBD2 (5 bases). This CDR3 is built from 16 residues. The germline V gene has CDR1 SGDLS and CDR2 YYNGEE. V shed 0 bases and J shed 3 bases, with 16 bases lying between them. CDR3 in amino acids: CASSVGLGSSVYEQYF. CDR3 nucleotide sequence: TGTGCCAGCAGCGTAGGCTTAGGGAGTTCGGTCTACGAGCAGTACTTC.

The table lists this clone with a count of one. This chain joins TRBV4-3 and TRBJ1-1; TRBD1 matches 7 bases. The germline gives CDR1 LGHNA, CDR2 YSLEER. The trim removed 2 bases at V and 0 bases at J, leaving 6 bases unmatched. CDR3 size: 16 residues. The chain's CDR3 is CASSQWTGPLNTEAFF. CDR3 DNA: TGCGCCAGCAGCCAATGGACAGGTCCCTTGAACACTGAAGCTTTCTTT.

The chain links TRBV15 to TRBJ2-1; no clear D. CDR3 length: 13 residues. Germline V gene data show CDR1 as LNHNV and CDR2 as YYDKDF (reference sequence). The ends were cut back, 1 base at V and 7 bases at J, with 8 bases in the middle. In DNA form, the CDR3 reads TGTGCCACCAGCAGAGGGGCGGAGAATGAGCAGTTCTTC. Translation: CATSRGAENEQFF.

This chain uses TRBV5-1 with TRBJ2-6, with D maybe TRBD1 (6 bases). The CDR3 consists of 20 residues. Germline V lookup: CDR1 SGHRS, CDR2 YFSETQ. V was clipped by 5 bases and J by 0 bases, with 24 bases between them. The CDR3 loop reads CASRSGFGGQFLSGANVLTF. The CDR3 DNA reads TGCGCCAGCAGGTCCGGCTTCGGTGGACAGTTTCTCTCTGGGGCCAACGTCCTGACTTTC.

CDR3 sequence: CASSRLRGDTQYF. The CDR3 DNA reads as TGTGCCAGCAGTCGACTTCGGGGAGATACGCAGTATTTT. V usage is TRBV27 and J usage is TRBJ2-3; a possible D gene is TRBD2 (5 bases). V was trimmed by 5 bases and J by 5 bases, leaving 11 bases between them. The CDR3 is 13 residues long. Germline V gene data show CDR1 as MNHEY and CDR2 as SMNVEV (reference sequence).

The chain recombines TRBV5-6 with TRBJ2-3, with D possibly being TRBD2 (5 bases). The V gene lost 0 bases and the J gene lost 2 bases, with 10 bases spanning the gap. This CDR3 comprises 15 residues. Germline CDR1 is SGHDT and CDR2 is YYEEEE. CDR3: CASSLEDGNTDTQYF. CDR3 bases: TGTGCCAGCAGCTTGGAAGACGGGAACACAGATACGCAGTATTTT.

This chain connects TRBV5-4 to TRBJ1-2, with TRBD1 as a possible D gene (5 bases). With 1 base removed from V and 3 bases from J, the gap between germline ends came to 10 bases. The CDR3 sequence is 14 residues long. Germline CDR1 SGHNT, CDR2 YYREEE (reference sequence). The CDR3 nucleotides read TGTGCCAGCAGCTTGCCCGGGGGACACTATGGCTACACCTTC. Protein: CASSLPGGHYGYTF.

The gene calls are TRBV7-3 and TRBJ1-1; D unresolved. Germline loops: CDR1 SGHTA, CDR2 FQGTGA. Trimming stripped 5 bases from V and 0 bases from J, with 7 bases between. This CDR3 has 13 residues. CDR3 in amino acids: CASSQQMNTEAFF. CDR3 coding DNA: TGTGCCAGCAGCCAGCAAATGAACACTGAAGCTTTCTTT.

V and J are TRBV29-1 and TRBJ1-2, with 11 bases identical to TRBD1. The length of the CDR3 is 13 residues. CDR1 is SQVTM, CDR2 ANQGSEA, per germline. V was clipped by 7 bases and J by 0 bases; unmatched bases: 1. The CDR3 region is CSAGQGANYGYTF. The CDR3 nucleotides read TGCAGCGCGGGACAGGGGGCTAACTATGGCTACACCTTC.

The chain is built from TRBV28 and TRBJ2-5; D might be TRBD1 or TRBD2, each matching 5 bases. The CDR3 is 13 amino acids. Germline values: CDR1 MDHEN, CDR2 SYDVKM. V was clipped by 6 bases and J by 1 base, with 9 bases between them. The CDR3 DNA follows: TGTGCCAGCAGACGGGACGGCCAAGAGACCCAGTACTTC. Translation: CASRRDGQETQYF.

The chain couples TRBV6-5 to TRBJ2-7; D is possibly TRBD2 (6 bases). The CDR3 extends over 15 amino acids. From germline, CDR1 is MNHEY and CDR2 SVGAGI. V lost 7 bases and J lost 4, with 20 bases in between. The DNA for the CDR3 is TGTGCCAGCAAAGATCCCGGGACGGGACTTTACGAGCAGTACTTC. This gives the protein CASKDPGTGLYEQYF.

The chain joins TRBV7-2 to TRBJ2-7, with 10 positions matching TRBD1. Trimming at V came to 5 bases and at J to 6 bases, leaving 10 bases not matched to a gene. CDR1 is SGHTA, CDR2 FQGNSA, per germline. This CDR3 has 15 residues. This CDR3 reads CASSITGTGVGEQYF. In DNA form, the CDR3 reads TGTGCCAGCAGCATCACCGGGACAGGGGTAGGCGAGCAGTACTTC.

J is TRBJ2-7 and V is TRBV5-4, with 9 bases aligning to TRBD2. Trimming took 4 bases from V and 2 from J; bases not matched to a gene: 10. The germline V gene encodes CDR1 SGHNT and CDR2 YYREEE (reference sequence). The length of the CDR3 is 16 residues. The CDR3, as DNA: TGTGCCAGCAGCCACGACGGGCTAGCGGGGACCTACGAGCAGTACTTC. Translation gives CASSHDGLAGTYEQYF.

The chain recombines TRBV15 with TRBJ2-1, with D maybe TRBD2 (6 bases). V lost 4 bases and J lost 4, with 14 bases in between. This CDR3 spans 15 amino acids. Germline V gives CDR1 LNHNV, CDR2 YYDKDF (reference sequence). CDR3 protein: CATSILGLAYNEQFF. DNA for the CDR3: TGTGCCACCAGCATACTGGGGCTAGCGTACAATGAGCAGTTCTTC.

This chain links TRBV27 with TRBJ2-4; 10 nucleotides match TRBD2. The V gene end was trimmed by 6 bases and the J gene end by 3 bases; junction bases not matched to a gene: 5. The CDR3 sequence is 15 residues long. Per germline, CDR1 MNHEY and CDR2 SMNVEV (reference sequence). The CDR3 is CASRGLALYKNIQYF. The CDR3 coding sequence is TGTGCCAGCAGGGGACTAGCGCTCTACAAAAACATTCAGTACTTC.

The chain combines TRBV11-2 with TRBJ2-7; unclear D gene. Between the trimmed V and J ends, which lost 1 base and 5 bases, there was a span of 3 bases. The CDR3 spans 11 residues. The germline V gene encodes CDR1 SGHAT and CDR2 FQNNGV. The CDR3 loop is CASSLGHEQYF. CDR3 DNA: TGTGCCAGCAGCTTAGGACACGAGCAGTACTTC. Combining the CDR3 with reference TRBV11-2 and TRBJ2-7 gives the whole variable domain EAGVAQSPRYKIIEKRQSVAFWCNPISGHATLYWYQQILGQGPKLLIQFQNNGVVDDSQLPKDRFSAERLKGVDSTLKIQPAKLEDSAVYLCASSLGHEQYFGPGTRLTVT.

CDR3 in amino acids: CASSPGQGEYEQYF. CDR3 nucleotides: TGTGCCAGCAGCCCGGGACAGGGGGAATACGAGCAGTACTTC. V gene TRBV5-4 combines with J gene TRBJ2-7; the match to TRBD1 covers 11 bases. With 4 bases clipped from V and 4 bases from J, the junction kept 4 bases outside the gene matches. CDR1 is SGHNT, CDR2 YYREEE, per germline (reference sequence). The CDR3 length is 14 residues.

The chain links TRBV30 to TRBJ1-4; 8 bases align to TRBD1. Germline CDR1 GTSNPN, CDR2 SVGIG (reference sequence). With V trimmed by 1 base and J by 8 bases, 6 bases remained unmatched. The CDR3 consists of 14 residues. In DNA form, the CDR3 reads TGTGCCTGGAGTGGGACAGGGATCGGCGAAAAACTGTTTTTT. This encodes CAWSGTGIGEKLFF.

The rearrangement links TRBV7-2 to TRBJ1-2, with D possibly TRBD1 on 5 matching bases. V was pared by 5 bases and J by 0 bases, with 13 bases between. CDR1 and CDR2 (germline): SGHTA, FQGNSA. The CDR3 length is 15 residues. The CDR3 DNA follows: TGTGCCAGCAGCCCACGGGGGGGAGCTAACTATGGCTACACCTTC. Its protein is CASSPRGGANYGYTF.

This clone has only one observation. This chain uses TRBV5-1 with TRBJ1-1, with D unclear. There are 14 residues in the CDR3. From germline, CDR1 is SGHRS and CDR2 YFSETQ. Trimming pared 2 bases from V and 3 bases from J, leaving 11 bases between. The CDR3 sequence: CASSFENADTEAFF. For the CDR3, the DNA is TGCGCCAGCAGCTTTGAAAATGCGGACACTGAAGCTTTCTTT.

The chain uses TRBV5-1 and TRBJ2-3; 11 positions agree with TRBD2. CDR3 length: 18 amino acids. Germline CDR1 SGHRS, CDR2 YFSETQ. V was pared by 2 bases and J by 3 bases, with 11 bases of the junction left unmatched. DNA of the CDR3: TGCGCCAGCAGCTTCTCCCCGTACGCTAGCGGGAGGACAGATACGCAGTATTTT. Amino acids: CASSFSPYASGRTDTQYF.

The chain recombines TRBV7-2 with TRBJ2-6; TRBD1 or TRBD2 may be the D gene (5 bases each). In germline, CDR1 is SGHTA, CDR2 FQGNSA. This CDR3 is 18 amino acids long. The V end was cut by 4 bases, the J end by 4 bases, with 20 bases between. Here the CDR3 DNA reads TGTGCCAGCAGCTCGAGACGGGACGCGTTGTTAGGGGCCAACGTCCTGACTTTC. Protein: CASSSRRDALLGANVLTF.

V and J are TRBV4-2 and TRBJ1-1, with 9 bases matching TRBD1. The CDR3 extends over 13 amino acids. J was trimmed by 10 bases and V by 0 bases; bases with no gene match: 3. Germline V gives CDR1 LGHNA, CDR2 YNFKEQ. The CDR3 region has the DNA TGTGCCAGCAGCCAAGACCTGACAGGGGGAGCTTTCTTT. Its protein product is CASSQDLTGGAFF.

The V gene is TRBV30, the J gene TRBJ2-4; D perhaps matches TRBD2 (6 bases). Per the germline V gene, CDR1 is GTSNPN and CDR2 is SVGIG (reference sequence). Deletions cut 0 bases from V and 1 base from J, with 10 bases between. The length of the CDR3 is 15 residues. The CDR3 bases are TGTGCCTGGAGTGTAAGTCGGGAGGCCAAAAACATTCAGTACTTC. Its translation is CAWSVSREAKNIQYF.

The chain employs TRBV6-5 and TRBJ1-2; the match to TRBD1 covers 9 bases. V lost 7 bases and J lost 2; bases outside the gene matches: 8. This CDR3 spans 15 amino acids. The V gene's germline CDR1 is MNHEY and CDR2 SVGAGI. The CDR3 is CASTLTGGANYGYTF. Written as DNA, the CDR3 is TGTGCCAGCACTCTTACAGGGGGCGCGAACTATGGCTACACCTTC.

In its sample, this clone was seen a few times. The chain is built from TRBV5-4 and TRBJ2-4; 16 positions agree with TRBD2. This CDR3 has 19 residues. The germline V gene has CDR1 SGHNT and CDR2 YYREEE (reference sequence). V was pared by 3 bases and J by 8 bases, with 14 bases of the junction left unmatched. CDR3 DNA: TGTGCCAGCAGCTACCCAGAGGGGACTAGCGGGAGGGCCCCGGACATTCAGTACTTC. This codes for CASSYPEGTSGRAPDIQYF.

The chain combines TRBV7-9 with TRBJ2-7; D not certain. Germline loops: CDR1 SEHNR, CDR2 FQNEAQ (reference sequence). Trimming cost V 5 bases and J 6 bases, with 14 bases left between them. CDR3 length: 13 residues. This CDR3 is CASSPVQFGEQYF. The CDR3 DNA reads TGTGCCAGCAGCCCAGTCCAATTTGGCGAGCAGTACTTC.

The genes are TRBV28 and TRBJ2-5; a weak D match, TRBD1 (6 bases). Trimming left V 3 bases short and J 5 bases short, with 13 bases between. The CDR3 sequence is 14 residues long. Germline V CDR1 and CDR2: MDHEN, SYDVKM. Written as DNA, the CDR3 is TGTGCCAGCAGTTTCCAGTGGGGGCGGGAGACCCAGTACTTC. This sequence encodes CASSFQWGRETQYF.